The entry below describes one T cell receptor (beta chain). Its recognized antigen is unknown. No base quality information exists; no much larger clone differs at one position. Patients with a history of autoimmune disease or receiving systemic immunosuppression were excluded from the trial. Peripheral blood for TCR sequencing was drawn from every dose cohort at baseline, at cycle 4 day 1 and at cycle 7 day 1. Samples were obtained from an open-label, multicenter, first-in-human phase I dose-escalation trial of ivuxolimab. Adults with locally advanced or metastatic head and neck squamous cell, hepatocellular, melanoma or renal cell carcinoma were enrolled in the trial. CD4+ and CD8+ T cells were sorted separately from peripheral blood before TCR sequencing. The sample is drawn from a study of OX40 agonist ivuxolimab in advanced cancers. Describing the broader study: Ivuxolimab was a fully human IgG2 agonistic monoclonal antibody targeting the costimulatory receptor OX40 (CD134). Partial responses occurred in three dose-escalation patients, of whom one had hepatocellular carcinoma and two had cutaneous melanoma. Among the approximately 50 dose-escalation patients, around 20 had hepatocellular carcinoma, about 15 melanoma, 9 renal cell carcinoma and 9 head and neck cancer. Intravenous ivuxolimab was administered to patients every 2 weeks at six dose levels: 0.01, 0.1, 0.3, 1.5, 3 and 10 mg/kg. The dose-escalation cohort was 82.7% male with a mean age of approximately 59 years, ranging from roughly 23 to 90. The point of sequencing TCRbeta in the periphery was to test whether ivuxolimab changed TCR sequence diversity and drove clonal T-cell expansion. The monotherapy dose-escalation portion (N of about 57 patients) of the phase I ivuxolimab trial is reported in the paper. Prior anti-PD-1, anti-PD-L1 or anti-CTLA-4 therapy was permitted, and checkpoint inhibitors had been received by around 39% of dose-escalation patients.

To sequence the TCRbeta CDR3 region, genomic DNA was isolated from the sorted cells. The immunoSEQ Assay was used for sequencing of TCRbeta CDR3 regions. TCRdb stores this immuneACCESS table with in-frame sequences only. Part of the clones is absent; in the studies checked, under half of the shortfall reflects unresolved V genes, and no reason is known for the rest. The sample records fewer than 70,000 clones, 80% to 90% of which are singletons. The top ten constitute 1.5% to 2% of the sample. Study-wide conclusions, independent of this receptor: Antigen specificity was not determined for the clonally expanded peripheral T cells. At doses of 0.1 to 3.0 mg/kg, clonal expansion of both CD4+ and CD8+ blood T cells was observed from baseline to week 6. Low levels of normalized T-cell clonal expansion were also seen in some patients who did not respond. In partial responders in the 0.1-3.0 mg/kg groups, normalized peripheral clonal expansion was found to be among the lowest, especially among CD8+ T cells. On average, CD8+ T cells showed more expanded clones than CD4+ T cells after ivuxolimab.

According to the germline V gene, CDR1 reads SNHLY and CDR2 reads FYNNEI. The V and J ends are trimmed by 0 bases and 10 bases, leaving 13 bases between them. Measured from the cysteine to the phenylalanine, the CDR3 is 14 residues long. The entry retains the CDR3 DNA only, 42 bases that are in frame from base 1. The TCR comes from an adult with an advanced solid tumor such as melanoma, head and neck, liver or kidney cancer. The sequence is built from TRBV2 and TRBJ2-1; the D gene is perhaps TRBD1, on 6 matching bases. Sequencing used CD4+ or CD8+ T cells sorted from blood, obtained in a trial of the OX40 agonist ivuxolimab. The DNA sequence reads TGTGCCAGCAGTGAAGCACGCGGTAGGGGGGAGCAGTTCTTC. Protein translation: CASSEARGRGEQFF. Full variable domain (CDR3 extended with the reference TRBV2 and TRBJ2-1 proteins): EPEVTQTPSHQVTQMGQEVILRCVPISNHLYFYWYRQILGQKVEFLVSFYNNEISEKSEIFDDQFSVERPDGSNFTLKIRSTKLEDSAMYFCASSEARGRGEQFFGPGTRLTVL.